The 32 T cell receptor beta chains below come from one sample, sequenced in a study of cytomegalovirus exposure and HLA in healthy donors. Researchers ran the PCR with 60 Vbeta and 13 Jbeta primers. Profiling relied on immunoSEQ multiplex PCR, and the TCRdb table lists in-frame clones only, not all of them. The sample consists of approximately 190,000 clones, around four fifths of them appearing once. Sequences were obtained from PBMCs. These TCRs come from a middle-aged man in good health and CMV-seropositive.

The CDR3 sequence is CASSTVSDTEAFF. The CDR3 DNA sequence: TGTGCCAGCTCAACGGTCTCGGACACTGAAGCTTTCTTT. The chain is built from TRBV18 and TRBJ1-1, with D unclear. The germline gives CDR1 KGHSH, CDR2 LQKENI. CDR3 length equals 13 residues. Trimming took off 5 bases at V and 3 bases at J, with 10 bases between the two ends.

V is TRBV5-4 and J is TRBJ1-4; 12 bases align to TRBD1. Germline CDR1 SGHNT, CDR2 YYREEE (reference sequence). This CDR3 spans 19 amino acids. J lost 2 bases, V lost 4 bases, and 12 bases had no gene match. This chain's CDR3 is CASSNIGTGGSPTNEKLFF. DNA for the CDR3: TGTGCCAGCAGCAATATAGGGACAGGGGGCAGCCCTACTAATGAAAAACTGTTTTTT.

The chain is built from TRBV7-2 and TRBJ2-7; 9 nucleotides agree with TRBD1. The germline gives CDR1 SGHTA, CDR2 FQGNSA. With 6 bases clipped from V and 11 bases from J, the junction kept 11 bases outside the gene matches. This CDR3 region has 13 residues. CDR3: CASSRDRDGSKYF. The CDR3 DNA is TGTGCCAGCAGTCGGGACAGGGACGGTAGTAAGTACTTC.

The table lists this clone with a few counts. This chain links TRBV29-1 with TRBJ1-4; D unresolved. The CDR3 totals 13 residues. Germline assignment: CDR1 SQVTM and CDR2 ANQGSEA. Trimming shortened V by 4 bases and J by 3 bases, and 9 bases separated the two germline ends. The CDR3 sequence: CSVVPSPNEKLFF. DNA for the CDR3: TGCAGCGTTGTTCCCAGTCCTAATGAAAAACTGTTTTTT.

The chain recombines TRBV29-1 with TRBJ1-2; 9 nucleotides agree with TRBD1. V was clipped by 6 bases and J by 2 bases; unmatched bases: 1. The germline CDR1 and CDR2 sequences are SQVTM and ANQGSEA. This CDR3 is built from 12 residues. Here the CDR3 reads CSVDRGNYGYTF. The CDR3 DNA reads as TGCAGCGTCGACAGGGGGAACTATGGCTACACCTTC.

This clone was counted only a few times. The gene calls are TRBV6-5 and TRBJ1-1, with TRBD1 identical over 9 bases. Germline CDR1 is MNHEY and CDR2 is SVGAGI. Losses at the gene ends were 6 bases for V and 3 bases for J; bases not matched to a gene: 8. The CDR3 contains 15 residues. In nucleotides, the CDR3 is TGTGCCAGCAGGGTGGACAGGGGATCGTACACTGAAGCTTTCTTT. Its protein product is CASRVDRGSYTEAFF.

The count of this clone is one. A junction end diverges from the germline sequence, so it may reflect a read error. The chain joins TRBV7-7 to TRBJ2-7; 9 bases are shared with TRBD1. The germline CDR1 and CDR2 sequences are SSHAT and FNYEAQ (reference sequence). CDR3 length: 16 residues. The CDR3: CASILDSGTGTYEQYF. CDR3 DNA: TGTGCTAGCATCTTAGATTCCGGGACAGGGACCTACGAGCAGTACTTC. The complete variable domain, with remaining parts taken from reference TRBV7-7 and TRBJ2-7, reads GAGVSQSPRYKVTKRGQDVTLRCDPISSHATLYWYQQALGQGPEFLTYFNYEAQPDKSGLPSDRFSAERPEGSISTLTIQRTEQRDSAMYRCASILDSGTGTYEQYFGPGTRLTVT.

The V call is TRBV2, the J call TRBJ2-6; D remains unclear. Between the trimmed V and J ends, which lost 8 bases and 0 bases, there was a span of 11 bases. The CDR3 length is 15 residues. CDR1 SNHLY and CDR2 FYNNEI come from the germline V gene. The CDR3 protein is CASGSPGSGANVLTF. The CDR3 DNA sequence: TGTGCCAGCGGGTCCCCAGGCTCTGGGGCCAACGTCCTGACTTTC.

This clone was observed a single time. The rearrangement uses TRBV6-6 and TRBJ1-1, with TRBD1 identical over 9 bases. Germline CDR1 and CDR2: MNHNY and SVGAGI (reference sequence). This CDR3 comprises 15 residues. With 3 bases clipped from V and 3 bases from J, the junction kept 5 bases outside the gene matches. CDR3 sequence reads: CASSYGTGTHTEAFF. DNA for the CDR3: TGTGCCAGCAGTTATGGGACAGGGACACACACTGAAGCTTTCTTT.

CDR3 DNA sequence: TGCAGCGTTGTGCCAGCGGGAGTAAGGACCGGGGAGCTGTTTTTT. Translating gives CSVVPAGVRTGELFF. The chain combines TRBV29-1 with TRBJ2-2; 8 nucleotides match TRBD2. Germline V gene sequence: CDR1 SQVTM, CDR2 ANQGSEA. CDR3 length: 15 residues. The V gene end was trimmed by 4 bases and the J gene end by 5 bases; junction bases not matched to a gene: 9.

CDR3 sequence: CASSKVQRDCRYNEQFF. CDR3 bases: TGTGCCAGCAGCAAAGTCCAGCGGGACTGCCGTTACAATGAGCAGTTCTTC. The chain joins TRBV21-1 to TRBJ2-1; TRBD2 is taken as the D call from the table, unchecked against the DNA. TRBV21-1 is recorded as a pseudogene. The CDR3 covers 17 residues.

In its sample, this clone was seen a few times. V and J are TRBV5-6 and TRBJ2-3; the D gene is possibly TRBD1 (6 bases). Looked up from germline, CDR1 is SGHDT and CDR2 is YYEEEE. The V and J ends lost 0 bases and 0 bases respectively, with 8 bases between them. The CDR3 has 15 residues. The CDR3 sequence: CASSLETGSTDTQYF. CDR3 sequence (DNA): TGTGCCAGCAGCTTGGAGACAGGCAGCACAGATACGCAGTATTTT. The variable domain in full, completed from reference TRBV5-6 and TRBJ2-3, reads DAGVTQSPTHLIKTRGQQVTLRCSPKSGHDTVSWYQQALGQGPQFIFQYYEEEERQRGNFPDRFSGHQFPNYSSELNVNALLLGDSALYLCASSLETGSTDTQYFGPGTRLTVL.

The V and J genes are TRBV9 and TRBJ2-5; D is undetermined. The DNA end is more similar to TRBJ2-7, so the J call may be wrong. Germline V gene sequence: CDR1 SGDLS, CDR2 YYNGEE. The CDR3 length is 14 residues. In DNA form, the CDR3 reads TGTGCCAGCAGCGTAGGCTCAGGAACCTACGAGCAGTACTTC. Translating it yields CASSVGSGTYEQYF.

V and J are TRBV4-3 and TRBJ2-5, with 7 positions matching TRBD1. Germline CDR1 LGHNA, CDR2 YSLEER. V dropped 1 base and J dropped 4; count of bases not matched to a gene: 6. The CDR3 runs to 15 residues. The CDR3 nucleotides read TGCGCCAGCAGCCAAGGAGGGGGCCTGGGAGAGACCCAGTACTTC. This translates into CASSQGGGLGETQYF.

This clone was observed a single time. The chain recombines TRBV6-4 with TRBJ2-3, with D perhaps TRBD2 (5 bases). CDR3 length: 13 residues. Trimming left V 6 bases short and J 3 bases short, with 10 bases between. Germline V gene sequence: CDR1 MRHNA, CDR2 SNTAGT. CDR3 nucleotides: TGTGCCAGCAGCTTGGAGCGGACAGATACGCAGTATTTT. It translates to CASSLERTDTQYF.

The genes are TRBV2 and TRBJ2-3; TRBD2 aligns across 11 bases. V gave up 11 bases and J gave up 1 base; unmatched junction bases: 8. CDR1 is SNHLY and CDR2 is FYNNEI in the germline V gene. The CDR3 loop spans 15 amino acids. The CDR3: CAGLSGRAGTDTQYF. CDR3 in DNA: TGTGCCGGCCTTAGCGGGAGGGCCGGCACAGATACGCAGTATTTT.

The V call is TRBV2, the J call TRBJ2-2, with D unclear. Germline V lookup: CDR1 SNHLY, CDR2 FYNNEI. This CDR3 is built from 14 residues. V lost 0 bases and J 5 bases, leaving 7 bases between the germline ends. The CDR3 loop is CASSEARVTGELFF. CDR3 coding DNA: TGTGCCAGCAGTGAAGCCCGGGTAACCGGGGAGCTGTTTTTT.

The chain combines TRBV28 with TRBJ2-1; TRBD2 is a possible D gene (6 bases). The germline gives CDR1 MDHEN, CDR2 SYDVKM. This CDR3 region has 15 residues. The V end lost 5 bases, the J end lost 8 bases, and 19 bases lay between the germline ends. The CDR3 bases are TGTGCCAGCAGTCAAGGTCGGGGGAGGAGAGATGAGCAGTTCTTC. It codes for CASSQGRGRRDEQFF.

The V gene is TRBV19, the J gene TRBJ2-1; D unclear. There are 13 residues in the CDR3. Trimming took 0 bases from V and 9 from J, leaving 9 bases between them. In germline, CDR1 is LNHDA, CDR2 SQIVND (reference sequence). This chain's CDR3 is CASSIESGFEQFF. In DNA, the CDR3 is TGTGCCAGTAGTATAGAATCAGGATTTGAGCAGTTCTTC.

This sequence joins TRBV19 and TRBJ1-1; tentatively, D is TRBD1 (5 bases). CDR3 size: 12 residues. Trimming removed 1 base at V and 8 bases at J, with 8 bases between. The germline CDR1 and CDR2 sequences are LNHDA and SQIVND (reference sequence). CDR3 sequence reads: CASSIGQGEAFF. The CDR3 DNA reads as TGTGCCAGTAGTATAGGCCAGGGAGAAGCTTTCTTT. The variable domain in full, with the rest retrieved from reference TRBV19 and TRBJ1-1, is DGGITQSPKYLFRKEGQNVTLSCEQNLNHDAMYWYRQDPGQGLRLIYYSQIVNDFQKGDIAEGYSVSREKKESFPLTVTSAQKNPTAFYLCASSIGQGEAFFGQGTRLTVV.

This clone occurred a few times. The V gene is TRBV5-1, the J gene TRBJ2-1; the match to TRBD2 covers 13 bases. Per the germline V gene, CDR1 is SGHRS and CDR2 is YFSETQ. The V segment lost 2 bases and the J segment 15 bases; nucleotides outside the gene matches: 11. The CDR3 runs to 15 residues. In DNA, the CDR3 is TGCGCCAGCAGCTTCGGACTAGCGGGAGAGGCGGGTGGGTTCTTC. Amino acid sequence: CASSFGLAGEAGGFF.

The rearrangement joins TRBV5-6 to TRBJ2-3, with 7 bases matching TRBD2. The CDR3 has 16 amino acids. The V segment lost 1 base and the J segment 5 bases; nucleotides outside the gene matches: 10. Germline lookup yields CDR1 SGHDT and CDR2 YYEEEE. This CDR3 reads CASSLNSGPGQDTQYF. Written as DNA, the CDR3 is TGTGCCAGCAGCTTGAATAGCGGGCCTGGGCAAGATACGCAGTATTTT.

V and J are TRBV29-1 and TRBJ1-1; maybe TRBD1 (5 bases). The V gene lost 4 bases and the J gene lost 5 bases, with 11 bases spanning the gap. Germline CDR1 is SQVTM and CDR2 is ANQGSEA. The CDR3 is 12 residues long. The CDR3 spells CSVGEEGTEAFF. CDR3 nucleotide sequence: TGCAGCGTTGGGGAGGAGGGGACTGAAGCTTTCTTT. Full variable domain (rest looked up from reference TRBV29-1 and TRBJ1-1): SAVISQKPSRDICQRGTSLTIQCQVDSQVTMMFWYRQQPGQSLTLIATANQGSEATYESGFVIDKFPISRPNLTFSTLTVSNMSPEDSSIYLCSVGEEGTEAFFGQGTRLTVV.

Only a few counts were recorded for this clone. The chain has TRBV6-4 and TRBJ2-1; D unclear. Trimming took off 3 bases at V and 10 bases at J, with 10 bases between the two ends. This CDR3 contains 12 residues. Germline V lookup: CDR1 MRHNA, CDR2 SNTAGT. CDR3 sequence: CASSDRLGEQFF. CDR3 in DNA: TGTGCCAGCAGTGATCGTTTGGGCGAGCAGTTCTTC.

The V gene is TRBV19, the J gene TRBJ2-2, with 12 bases fitting TRBD2. Germline trimming cut 7 bases from V and 4 bases from J; bases unmatched to any gene: 7. The CDR3 loop spans 16 amino acids. Per germline, CDR1 LNHDA and CDR2 SQIVND (reference sequence). The CDR3 DNA reads TGTGCCAGTAAGACTAGCGGGAGCCCAGGCACCGGGGAGCTGTTTTTT. It translates to CASKTSGSPGTGELFF.

V is TRBV19 and J is TRBJ1-6, with D unresolved. The germline V gene encodes CDR1 LNHDA and CDR2 SQIVND (reference sequence). This CDR3 is 17 amino acids long. V was trimmed by 9 bases and J by 0 bases, leaving 18 bases between them. The DNA for the CDR3 is TGTGCCAGCACGCCTGATAGTGCGAGCTCCTATAATTCACCCCTCCACTTT. This gives the protein CASTPDSASSYNSPLHF.

DNA for the CDR3: TGTGCCAGCAGCTCGGACAGGGAAGCTTTCTTT. This gives the protein CASSSDREAFF. The rearrangement links TRBV5-4 to TRBJ1-1; 7 bases are a match to TRBD1. Germline V CDR1 and CDR2: SGHNT, YYREEE (reference sequence). V was clipped by 3 bases and J by 8 bases; unmatched bases: 1. This CDR3 is built from 11 residues.

J is TRBJ1-2 and V is TRBV2, with TRBD1 matching 12 bases. V shed 4 bases and J 4 bases; nucleotides not matched to a gene: 13. Germline V lookup: CDR1 SNHLY, CDR2 FYNNEI. CDR3 length equals 18 residues. CDR3 sequence (DNA): TGTGCCAGCAGTGGCCCCCCCGGGACAGGGGGCCCCTTCTATGGCTACACCTTC. Protein: CASSGPPGTGGPFYGYTF.

The V and J genes are TRBV11-2 and TRBJ1-2; TRBD1 matches 7 bases. Looked up from germline, CDR1 is SGHAT and CDR2 is FQNNGV. The CDR3 sequence is 14 residues long. Trimming took 5 bases from V and 4 from J; bases not matched to a gene: 7. CDR3 DNA: TGTGCCAGCAGCCGTGAGACAGGGATCTATGGCTACACCTTC. It encodes CASSRETGIYGYTF.

The V call is TRBV11-2, the J call TRBJ1-1; TRBD1 matches at 9 bases. The CDR3 totals 15 residues. From germline, CDR1 is SGHAT and CDR2 FQNNGV. V lost 4 bases, J lost 2 bases, and 5 bases stayed unmatched. CDR3 residues: CASSSGQGVNTEAFF. In DNA, the CDR3 is TGTGCCAGCAGCTCGGGACAGGGTGTAAACACTGAAGCTTTCTTT.

This chain links TRBV2 with TRBJ1-4; D gene ambiguous. This CDR3 region has 13 residues. Deletions cut 6 bases from V and 4 bases from J, with 9 bases between. Germline lookup yields CDR1 SNHLY and CDR2 FYNNEI. As DNA, the CDR3 is TGTGCCAGCAGCGTCGAGGGTAATGAAAAACTGTTTTTT. This gives the protein CASSVEGNEKLFF. Full variable domain (rest looked up from reference TRBV2 and TRBJ1-4): EPEVTQTPSHQVTQMGQEVILRCVPISNHLYFYWYRQILGQKVEFLVSFYNNEISEKSEIFDDQFSVERPDGSNFTLKIRSTKLEDSAMYFCASSVEGNEKLFFGSGTQLSVL.

The V call is TRBV13, the J call TRBJ2-1, with 10 bases matching TRBD2. The CDR3 is 16 amino acids. CDR1 and CDR2 (germline): PRHDT, FYEKMQ (reference sequence). Trimming cost V 5 bases and J 0 bases; bases outside gene matches: 4. The CDR3 sequence: CASSPGLASSYNEQFF. The CDR3 bases are TGTGCCAGCAGCCCGGGACTAGCGTCCTCCTACAATGAGCAGTTCTTC.